The entry below gives a single TCR beta chain sequence along with its context. The data originate from a study of blood T cell repertoires in COVID-19. Background on the study: Acute-phase and convalescent COVID-19 samples originated in the United States, Italy and Spain.

Using immunoSEQ multiplex PCR, the repertoire was profiled, and TCRdb retains in-frame clones only, with some absent. Here the sample spans 20,000 to 30,000 clones, 92% being singletons. Sequences were obtained from peripheral blood. The receptor's source is a man between 70 and 80 years old with active COVID-19.

This CDR3 reads CAIRDYSYEQYF. The CDR3 bases are TGTGCCATCAGGGACTATTCCTACGAGCAGTACTTC. The genes are TRBV10-3 and TRBJ2-7; possible D gene TRBD2, 6 bases. This CDR3 comprises 12 residues. Germline loops: CDR1 ENHRY, CDR2 SYGVKD. Between the trimmed V and J ends, which lost 6 bases and 1 base, there was a span of 7 bases.